Each of the 30 T cell receptor beta chains below was sequenced from the same sample in a study of graft-versus-host responses after intestinal transplantation. Repertoires were generated with immunoSEQ multiplex PCR, while TCRdb's copy carries only in-frame clones and drops some. The repertoire includes roughly 93,000 clones, 80% to 95% of them detected once, and 0.45% to 0.6% sits in the top ten. These receptors lack a known antigen. Specimen: unstimulated CD8+ T cells sorted from spleen or lymph node cells, collected before intestinal transplant. The receptors were gathered from a human donor who received an intestinal transplant.

This clone was picked up one time. V is TRBV7-6 and J is TRBJ2-1; 11 bases agree with TRBD2. The CDR3 has 22 amino acids. V trimming: 2 bases; J trimming: 5 bases; junction bases outside the gene matches: 23. CDR1 is SGHVS and CDR2 is FNYEAQ in the germline V gene. The CDR3 is CASSLKGSRLAGLVASNNEQFF. In DNA, the CDR3 is TGTGCCAGCAGCTTAAAGGGGTCAAGACTAGCGGGATTGGTAGCTTCAAACAATGAGCAGTTCTTC. The whole variable domain, filled in from reference TRBV7-6 and TRBJ2-1, reads GAGVSQSPRYKVTKRGQDVALRCDPISGHVSLYWYRQALGQGPEFLTYFNYEAQQDKSGLPNDRFSAERPEGSISTLTIQRTEQRDSAMYRCASSLKGSRLAGLVASNNEQFFGPGTRLTVL.

The chain uses TRBV19 and TRBJ1-1, with D hard to call. The V end was cut by 0 bases, the J end by 0 bases, with 5 bases between. This CDR3 comprises 14 residues. Germline lookup yields CDR1 LNHDA and CDR2 SQIVND (reference sequence). The CDR3 here is CASSIDDMNTEAFF. For the CDR3, the DNA is TGTGCCAGTAGTATAGATGACATGAACACTGAAGCTTTCTTT.

The chain links TRBV7-8 to TRBJ2-2; weak D call: TRBD1 (6 bases). CDR1 and CDR2 from the germline V gene are SGHVS and FQNEAQ. The CDR3 is made up of 15 amino acids. Trimming pared 5 bases from V and 3 bases from J, leaving 13 bases between. CDR3 bases: TGTGCCAGCAGCCGAAAAGGGGGAGACACCGGGGAGCTGTTTTTT. It codes for CASSRKGGDTGELFF.

DNA of the CDR3: TGTGCCAGCAGCCGTATGGCCACTGAAGCTTTCTTT. This encodes CASSRMATEAFF. The rearrangement links TRBV7-9 to TRBJ1-1; D unresolved. The length of the CDR3 is 12 residues. Trimming took 5 bases from V and 4 from J, leaving 8 bases between them. Germline CDR1 and CDR2: SEHNR and FQNEAQ (reference sequence).

The chain is built from TRBV28 and TRBJ1-4; D remains unclear. The CDR3 totals 20 residues. Germline CDR1 and CDR2: MDHEN and SYDVKM. The germline V and J ends were trimmed by 5 bases and 0 bases, with 25 bases remaining between them. CDR3 nucleotide sequence: TGTGCCAGCAGTCCACCCCGTGTCGCGCCGCTAATCGCAACTAATGAAAAACTGTTTTTT. This sequence encodes CASSPPRVAPLIATNEKLFF.

V usage is TRBV19 and J usage is TRBJ1-1; 9 nucleotides match TRBD1. V dropped 3 bases and J dropped 0; count of bases not matched to a gene: 14. The CDR3 sequence is 19 residues long. Germline V gene lookup returns CDR1 LNHDA and CDR2 SQIVND (reference sequence). The CDR3 nucleotides read TGTGCCAGTAGTATTCTCACCCCGGACAGGGGCCGTTTGAACACTGAAGCTTTCTTT. Translation gives CASSILTPDRGRLNTEAFF.

The table lists this clone with a few counts. The V call is TRBV2, the J call TRBJ2-7; 8 bases are shared with TRBD2. Unmatched junction bases numbered 4, after V lost 4 bases and J lost 2 bases. The CDR3 spans 14 residues. In germline, CDR1 is SNHLY, CDR2 FYNNEI. CDR3 sequence: CASSASGGTYEQYF. Written as DNA, the CDR3 is TGTGCCAGCAGTGCCTCGGGAGGGACCTACGAGCAGTACTTC.

This chain uses TRBV4-3 with TRBJ1-2; 9 nucleotides match TRBD1. Trimming at V came to 0 bases and at J to 1 base, leaving 9 bases not matched to a gene. The CDR3 sequence is 18 residues long. The germline CDR1 and CDR2 sequences are LGHNA and YSLEER. The CDR3 region is CASSQEGTGRMINYGYTF. The CDR3 coding sequence is TGCGCCAGCAGCCAAGAGGGGACAGGGAGGATGATTAACTATGGCTACACCTTC.

J is TRBJ2-2 and V is TRBV9; 9 bases match TRBD2. In germline, CDR1 is SGDLS, CDR2 YYNGEE. V lost 4 bases to trimming and J lost 2 bases; unmatched junction nucleotides: 12. The CDR3 is 18 residues long. The CDR3 coding sequence is TGTGCCAGCAGCACAAACCTCCTTAGCGGGGGAAACACCGGGGAGCTGTTTTTT. Its protein is CASSTNLLSGGNTGELFF. Together with reference TRBV9 and TRBJ2-2, the CDR3 gives the full variable domain: DSGVTQTPKHLITATGQRVTLRCSPRSGDLSVYWYQQSLDQGLQFLIQYYNGEERAKGNILERFSAQQFPDLHSELNLSSLELGDSALYFCASSTNLLSGGNTGELFFGEGSRLTVL.

The J gene is TRBJ2-7, the V gene TRBV27, with 7 bases identical to TRBD2. This CDR3 has 15 residues. V trimming: 1 base; J trimming: 5 bases; junction bases outside the gene matches: 8. Germline CDR1 MNHEY, CDR2 SMNVEV (reference sequence). The CDR3 loop reads CASSLLGGSGDEQYF. CDR3 bases: TGTGCCAGCAGTTTATTGGGCGGGAGTGGAGACGAGCAGTACTTC.

Comment on this clone: This same CDR3 is encoded by further DNA sequences in the sample. V and J are TRBV27 and TRBJ1-5; maybe TRBD1 (5 bases). This CDR3 contains 14 residues. Trimming took off 2 bases at V and 2 bases at J, with 7 bases between the two ends. From germline, CDR1 is MNHEY and CDR2 SMNVEV (reference sequence). Written as DNA, the CDR3 is TGTGCCAGCAGTTTACTAGGGGGCAATCAGCCCCAGCATTTT. It yields the protein CASSLLGGNQPQHF.

The V gene is TRBV6-7, the J gene TRBJ1-6; D is possibly TRBD1 (5 bases). TRBV6-7 is placed among ORFs of uncertain function. The CDR3 consists of 14 residues. V gave up 2 bases and J gave up 8 bases, with 10 bases separating them. CDR3 nucleotides: TGTGCCAGCAGTTACGGCAGGGCGGATTCACCCCTCCACTTT. Its translation is CASSYGRADSPLHF.

This clone was seen a single time. The chain combines TRBV19 with TRBJ2-7; no clear D. The CDR3 runs 13 residues. The germline gives CDR1 LNHDA, CDR2 SQIVND (reference sequence). V shed 10 bases and J shed 2 bases, with 15 bases lying between them. DNA for the CDR3: TGTGCCACCTACGGTCTATACGCCTACGAGCAGTACTTC. Translating gives CATYGLYAYEQYF.

The rearrangement links TRBV5-5 to TRBJ2-7, with D perhaps matching TRBD2 (6 bases). Per the germline V gene, CDR1 is SGHKS and CDR2 is YYEKEE (reference sequence). V dropped 0 bases and J dropped 3 bases, with 16 bases sitting between them. The length of the CDR3 is 16 residues. The DNA for the CDR3 is TGTGCCAGCAGCTTGGACTTTGCGGGGTTAGGCTACGAGCAGTACTTC. Its protein is CASSLDFAGLGYEQYF.

V usage is TRBV28 and J usage is TRBJ1-5; 8 nucleotides agree with TRBD1. The CDR3 has 15 residues. V dropped 6 bases and J dropped 4; count of bases not matched to a gene: 8. Germline V gene lookup returns CDR1 MDHEN and CDR2 SYDVKM. This chain's CDR3 is CASSLRTGFNQPQHF. In DNA form, the CDR3 reads TGTGCCAGCAGCCTGCGGACAGGGTTTAATCAGCCCCAGCATTTT.

CDR3 sequence (DNA): TGTGCCAGCAGCGACCCGGGGAGACTAGGTAGCACCGGGGAGCTGTTTTTT. Protein: CASSDPGRLGSTGELFF. V usage is TRBV7-2 and J usage is TRBJ2-2, with D possibly TRBD2 on 6 matching bases. This CDR3 spans 17 amino acids. V dropped 5 bases and J dropped 4 bases, with 20 bases sitting between them. Germline V lookup: CDR1 SGHTA, CDR2 FQGNSA.

A few counts support this clone. The chain employs TRBV6-6 and TRBJ1-6; D ambiguous. This CDR3 contains 12 residues. From germline, CDR1 is MNHNY and CDR2 SVGAGI (reference sequence). V was pared by 8 bases and J by 10 bases, with 12 bases between. In DNA form, the CDR3 reads TGTGCCAGCCACGAATCTCAGTCACCCCTCCACTTT. Its translation is CASHESQSPLHF.

The genes are TRBV9 and TRBJ2-2; possibly TRBD1 for D (6 bases). The CDR3 loop spans 13 amino acids. CDR1 and CDR2 (germline): SGDLS, YYNGEE. The ends were cut back, 3 bases at V and 6 bases at J, with 9 bases in the middle. In nucleotides, the CDR3 is TGTGCCAGCAGCGGGGGACATTCCGGGGAGCTGTTTTTT. Translating gives CASSGGHSGELFF.

The chain has TRBV6-5 and TRBJ2-5; D remains unclear. V lost 2 bases, J lost 5 bases, and 9 bases lay in between. The CDR3 is made up of 13 amino acids. Germline lookup yields CDR1 MNHEY and CDR2 SVGAGI. The CDR3 is CASSYRLGETQYF. The CDR3 DNA sequence: TGTGCCAGCAGTTACAGGCTAGGCGAGACCCAGTACTTC.

The V gene is TRBV7-9, the J gene TRBJ2-5, with D possibly matching TRBD1 (6 bases). CDR1 SEHNR and CDR2 FQNEAQ come from the germline V gene (reference sequence). With 5 bases removed from V and 0 bases from J, the gap between germline ends came to 16 bases. CDR3 size: 16 residues. In nucleotides, the CDR3 is TGTGCCAGCAGCCTAATGGACAGCCCCTACCAAGAGACCCAGTACTTC. Its protein is CASSLMDSPYQETQYF.

The rearrangement joins TRBV6-5 to TRBJ1-1, with D perhaps matching TRBD1 (6 bases). The CDR3 sequence is 14 residues long. Trimming stripped 7 bases from V and 5 bases from J, with 17 bases between. The V gene's germline CDR1 is MNHEY and CDR2 SVGAGI. CDR3 sequence: CASNLGSRGTEAFF. CDR3 sequence (DNA): TGTGCCAGCAACCTAGGGTCTAGGGGGACTGAAGCTTTCTTT.

This rearrangement joins TRBV30 to TRBJ1-5; tentatively, D is TRBD1 (6 bases). The ends were cut back, 2 bases at V and 3 bases at J, with 11 bases in the middle. Germline assignment: CDR1 GTSNPN and CDR2 SVGIG (reference sequence). The CDR3 sequence is 14 residues long. The CDR3 protein is CAWSIDRFNQPQHF. The CDR3 bases are TGTGCCTGGAGTATAGACAGGTTCAATCAGCCCCAGCATTTT.

The chain uses TRBV7-3 and TRBJ2-5; D might be TRBD2 (6 bases). The CDR3 has 14 residues. CDR1 and CDR2 (germline): SGHTA, FQGTGA. Trimming removed 2 bases at V and 5 bases at J, with 12 bases between. In nucleotides, the CDR3 is TGTGCCAGCAGCTTAGGCGGCCGGGGGGAGACCCAGTACTTC. It translates to CASSLGGRGETQYF.

The chain has TRBV7-6 and TRBJ2-1, with 8 bases identical to TRBD2. Per the germline V gene, CDR1 is SGHVS and CDR2 is FNYEAQ. V lost 5 bases, J lost 5 bases, and 11 bases stayed unmatched. The CDR3 covers 16 residues. The CDR3 sequence: CASSPTSGSIHNEQFF. CDR3 DNA: TGTGCCAGCAGCCCCACGAGCGGGAGCATCCACAATGAGCAGTTCTTC.

This sequence joins TRBV18 and TRBJ2-5; D is possibly TRBD2 (5 bases). CDR1 and CDR2 from the germline V gene are KGHSH and LQKENI. This CDR3 spans 16 amino acids. Trimming took 3 bases from V and 4 from J, leaving 18 bases between them. Written as DNA, the CDR3 is TGTGCCAGCTCACCGCCGGCGCGACTACTGACAGAGACCCAGTACTTC. It yields the protein CASSPPARLLTETQYF. Full variable domain (missing parts from reference TRBV18 and TRBJ2-5): NAGVMQNPRHLVRRRGQEARLRCSPMKGHSHVYWYRQLPEEGLKFMVYLQKENIIDESGMPKERFSAEFPKEGPSILRIQQVVRGDSAAYFCASSPPARLLTETQYFGPGTRLLVL.

The chain is built from TRBV5-6 and TRBJ2-2; D perhaps matches TRBD2 (5 bases). Trimming took 5 bases from V and 2 from J, leaving 10 bases between them. The length of the CDR3 is 14 residues. Looked up from germline, CDR1 is SGHDT and CDR2 is YYEEEE. This CDR3 is CASSLALNTGELFF. The CDR3 DNA is TGTGCCAGCAGTTTAGCGTTAAACACCGGGGAGCTGTTTTTT.

The V and J genes are TRBV27 and TRBJ2-5; 8 bases are a match to TRBD1. The CDR3 length is 13 residues. V dropped 10 bases and J dropped 4; count of bases not matched to a gene: 8. In germline, CDR1 is MNHEY, CDR2 SMNVEV (reference sequence). This CDR3 is CATRTGIGETQYF. For the CDR3, the DNA is TGTGCCACCCGGACAGGGATCGGAGAGACCCAGTACTTC.

The V gene is TRBV7-8, the J gene TRBJ1-3; possibly TRBD1 for D (6 bases). V lost 10 bases, J lost 3 bases, and 16 bases lay in between. The CDR3 has 14 amino acids. Germline V CDR1 and CDR2: SGHVS, FQNEAQ. CDR3 residues: CATGEGVFGNTIYF. The CDR3, as DNA: TGTGCCACCGGGGAGGGGGTCTTTGGAAACACCATATATTTT.

J is TRBJ2-7 and V is TRBV10-3; no definite D call. The CDR3 sequence is 14 residues long. Germline V gene lookup returns CDR1 ENHRY and CDR2 SYGVKD. V was pared by 3 bases and J by 7 bases, with 16 bases between. The CDR3 here is CAISDPGTETEQYF. The DNA for the CDR3 is TGTGCCATCAGTGACCCAGGAACGGAAACTGAGCAGTACTTC.

The chain links TRBV6-4 to TRBJ2-1; TRBD1 might be the D (5 bases). Germline V gene sequence: CDR1 MRHNA, CDR2 SNTAGT. The CDR3 is made up of 14 amino acids. The germline V and J ends were trimmed by 0 bases and 8 bases, with 11 bases remaining between them. The CDR3 coding sequence is TGTGCCAGCAGTGACTCGATCTGGGGCCATGAGCAGTTCTTC. Translation gives CASSDSIWGHEQFF.